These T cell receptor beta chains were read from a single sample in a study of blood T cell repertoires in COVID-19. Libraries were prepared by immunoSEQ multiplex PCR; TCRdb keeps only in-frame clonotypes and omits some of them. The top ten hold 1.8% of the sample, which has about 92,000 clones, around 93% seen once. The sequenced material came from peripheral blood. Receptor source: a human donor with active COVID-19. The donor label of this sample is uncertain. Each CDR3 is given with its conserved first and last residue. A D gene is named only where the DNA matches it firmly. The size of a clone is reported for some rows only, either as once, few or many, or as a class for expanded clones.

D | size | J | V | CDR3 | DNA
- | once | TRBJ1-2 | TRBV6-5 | CASNPRQASNYGYTF | TGTGCCAGCAACCCCCGACAGGCCAGCAACTATGGCTACACCTTC
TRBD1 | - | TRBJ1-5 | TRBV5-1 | CASSYTPGQGANQPQHF | TGCGCCAGCAGCTACACTCCGGGACAGGGGGCAAATCAGCCCCAGCATTTT
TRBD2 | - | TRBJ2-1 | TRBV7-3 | CASSLGGENNEQFF | TGTGCCAGCAGCTTAGGGGGGGAGAACAATGAGCAGTTCTTC
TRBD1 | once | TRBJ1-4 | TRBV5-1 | CASSLGQGSGEKLFF | TGCGCCAGCAGCTTGGGACAGGGCTCGGGTGAAAAACTGTTTTTT
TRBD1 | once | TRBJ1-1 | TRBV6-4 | CASSPRQGATNTEAFF | TGTGCCAGCAGCCCCAGACAGGGGGCAACGAACACTGAAGCTTTCTTT
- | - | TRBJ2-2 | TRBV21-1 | CASSNGRQGVDGGELFF | TGTGCCAGCAGCAATGGAAGGCAGGGGGTCGACGGCGGGGAGCTGTTTTTT
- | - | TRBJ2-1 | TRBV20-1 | CSASGVGSSYNEQFF | TGCAGTGCTAGTGGTGTAGGGAGCTCCTACAATGAGCAGTTCTTC
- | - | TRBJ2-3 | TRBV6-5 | CASKEPTQYF | TGTGCCAGCAAGGAGCCTACGCAGTATTTT
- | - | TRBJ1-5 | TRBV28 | CASSPTGTNQPQHF | TGTGCCAGCAGCCCCACAGGGACCAATCAGCCCCAGCATTTT
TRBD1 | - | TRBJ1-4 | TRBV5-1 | CASSSVGGQANEKLFF | TGCGCCAGCAGCTCGGTGGGGGGACAGGCTAATGAAAAACTGTTTTTT
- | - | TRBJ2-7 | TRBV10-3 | CAISESYSPSYEQYF | TGTGCCATCAGTGAGTCGTACAGCCCCTCCTACGAGCAGTACTTC
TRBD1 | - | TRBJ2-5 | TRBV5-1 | CASRPTGTDQETQYF | TGCGCCAGCAGGCCTACCGGGACAGACCAAGAGACCCAGTACTTC
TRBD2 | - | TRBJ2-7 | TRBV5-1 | CASSWAGTSGGLSSYEQYF | TGCGCCAGCAGCTGGGCCGGGACTAGCGGGGGGCTGAGCTCCTACGAGCAGTACTTC
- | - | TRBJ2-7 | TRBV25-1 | CASSESNSYEQYF | TGTGCCAGCAGTGAGAGTAACTCCTACGAGCAGTACTTC
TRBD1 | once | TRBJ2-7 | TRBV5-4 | CASSPGQGSPYEQYF | TGTGCCAGCAGCCCCGGACAGGGGAGCCCCTACGAGCAGTACTTC
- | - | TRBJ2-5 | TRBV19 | CASSQDGGRVETQYF | TGTGCCAGTAGCCAAGACGGGGGGCGGGTGGAGACCCAGTACTTC
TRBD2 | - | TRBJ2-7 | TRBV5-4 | CASSLGSGLAGHSYEQYF | TGTGCCAGCAGCTTGGGGTCAGGGCTAGCGGGCCACTCCTACGAGCAGTACTTC
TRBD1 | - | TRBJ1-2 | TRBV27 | CASSLEAGQGLSGYTF | TGTGCCAGCAGTTTAGAGGCGGGACAGGGCTTAAGTGGCTACACCTTC
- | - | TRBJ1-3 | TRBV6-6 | CASAEGPNSGNTIYF | TGTGCCAGCGCGGAGGGACCCAACTCTGGAAACACCATATATTTT
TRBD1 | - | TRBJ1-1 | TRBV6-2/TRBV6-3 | CASSYTGATEAFF | TGTGCCAGCAGTTACACAGGGGCCACTGAAGCTTTCTTT
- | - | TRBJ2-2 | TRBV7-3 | CASRKSGGDSAGELFF | TGTGCCAGCAGAAAAAGTGGCGGGGATTCCGCCGGGGAGCTGTTTTTT
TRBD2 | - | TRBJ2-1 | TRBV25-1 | CASTLTGGSNEQFF | TGTGCCAGCACATTAACGGGGGGGAGTAATGAGCAGTTCTTC
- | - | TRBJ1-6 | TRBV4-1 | CASSQVQGLNSPLHF | TGCGCCAGCAGCCAAGTTCAGGGGTTAAATTCACCCCTCCACTTT
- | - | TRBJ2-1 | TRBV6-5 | CASSYSRGRVNNEQFF | TGTGCCAGCAGTTACTCGCGGGGGCGCGTTAACAATGAGCAGTTCTTC
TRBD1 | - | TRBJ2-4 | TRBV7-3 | CASSPHQGANIQYF | TGTGCCAGCAGCCCCCATCAGGGGGCTAACATTCAGTACTTC
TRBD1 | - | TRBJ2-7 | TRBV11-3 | CASPTLRTGTKLRYEQYF | TGTGCCAGCCCGACCCTTAGGACAGGGACGAAACTACGGTACGAGCAGTACTTC
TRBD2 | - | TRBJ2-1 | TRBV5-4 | CASSLVAGGLNEQFF | TGTGCCAGCAGCTTGGTGGCGGGGGGGCTTAATGAGCAGTTCTTC
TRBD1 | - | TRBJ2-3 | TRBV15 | CATSSRQGGRGDTQYF | TGTGCCACCAGCAGTCGACAGGGGGGTCGGGGAGATACGCAGTATTTT
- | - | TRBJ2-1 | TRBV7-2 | CASSLEAAYNEQFF | TGTGCCAGCAGCTTAGAAGCGGCATACAATGAGCAGTTCTTC
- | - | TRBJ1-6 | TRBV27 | CASSYLSTGLDSPLHF | TGTGCCAGCAGCTACCTATCAACAGGGTTGGATTCACCCCTCCACTTT
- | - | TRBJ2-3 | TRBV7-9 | CASSPTSTDTQYF | TGTGCCAGCAGCCCCACTAGCACAGATACGCAGTATTTT
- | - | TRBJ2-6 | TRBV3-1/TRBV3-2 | CASSQDLGANVLTF | TGTGCCAGCAGCCAAGATCTTGGGGCCAACGTCCTGACTTTC